This T cell receptor (beta chain) was obtained from a study of CD8 T cells in Susac syndrome. This clonotype was seen more than once but under ten times. The authors sequenced TCR beta from blood CD8+ and CD4+ T cells. TEMRA cells were FACS-enriched, while CD8+ and CD4+ T cells were negatively isolated. RNA amounts of 0.5 to 1 ug underwent reverse transcription with random hexamers. The method of amplification for TCR beta CDR3 was immunoSEQ multiplex PCR, covering 54 Vbeta and 13 Jbeta. A single record per CDR3 protein comes from TCRdb applying MiXCR to the immunoSEQ multiplex PCR reads. The sample has roughly 130,000 distinct CDR3 sequences; about 95% are singletons. V lost 3 bases and J lost 0, with 6 bases in between. The CDR3 contains 13 residues. Germline loops: CDR1 MNHEY, CDR2 SMNVEV (reference sequence).

The sequenced sample consisted of CD4+ T cells from PBMCs. The chain employs TRBV27 and TRBJ2-7, with D uncertain. The receptor comes from a human donor in good health. CDR3 nucleotides: TGTGCCAGCAGTTTCACGATCTCCTACGAGCAGTACTTC. The encoded protein is CASSFTISYEQYF.